What follows are 7 T cell receptor beta chains derived from one specimen sequenced in a study of CD8 T cells in ankylosing spondylitis. Study-wide findings and caveats: A motif of 7 to 9 highly homologous TCR beta variants was seen as apparently characteristic of ankylosing spondylitis blood.

TCRdb passed the 5' RACE reads through MiXCR, listing each CDR3 protein once. The sample lists under 250,000 distinct CDR3 sequences; 7% to 8% were seen once. These TCRs' antigens remain unknown. The sample was blood, either unsorted or a sorted T cell fraction (not recorded which). The receptors derive from a male donor with ankylosing spondylitis.

This clonotype was detected ten times or more. The gene calls are TRBV28 and TRBJ1-5; D is perhaps TRBD1 (5 bases). The V gene's germline CDR1 is MDHEN and CDR2 SYDVKM. Trimming removed 8 bases at V and 0 bases at J, with 11 bases between. The CDR3 is 14 amino acids. Written as DNA, the CDR3 is TGTGCCAGCCGACAGCCCTATAGCAATCAGCCCCAGCATTTT. Its protein is CASRQPYSNQPQHF. The variable domain in full, with the rest retrieved from reference TRBV28 and TRBJ1-5, is DVKVTQSSRYLVKRTGEKVFLECVQDMDHENMFWYRQDPGLGLRLIYFSYDVKMKEKGDIPEGYSVSREKKERFSLILESASTNQTSMYLCASRQPYSNQPQHFGDGTRLSIL.

This clonotype appeared many times. The chain links TRBV10-3 to TRBJ1-1; D remains ambiguous. The CDR3 consists of 14 residues. CDR1 is ENHRY, CDR2 SYGVKD, per germline. Trimming shortened V by 4 bases and J by 3 bases, and 12 bases separated the two germline ends. The CDR3 DNA reads as TGTGCCATCAGTGTCAGAGGGTCTGACACTGAAGCTTTCTTT. Its translation is CAISVRGSDTEAFF.

This clonotype has at least ten counts. V gene TRBV7-9 combines with J gene TRBJ2-7; 9 bases agree with TRBD1. Germline CDR1 SEHNR, CDR2 FQNEAQ (reference sequence). This CDR3 spans 14 amino acids. Unmatched junction bases numbered 5, after V lost 5 bases and J lost 3 bases. CDR3 region: CASSPGDRVYEQYF. In DNA, the CDR3 is TGTGCCAGCAGCCCTGGGGACAGGGTCTACGAGCAGTACTTC.

This clonotype occurred many times. This chain connects TRBV6-5 to TRBJ2-7; 8 bases are shared with TRBD2. V was pared by 3 bases and J by 2 bases, with 15 bases of the junction left unmatched. The CDR3 length is 18 residues. CDR1 is MNHEY and CDR2 is SVGAGI in the germline V gene. CDR3 in amino acids: CASSYAAASVAGTYEQYF. Written as DNA, the CDR3 is TGTGCCAGCAGTTATGCGGCGGCCTCGGTAGCGGGAACCTACGAGCAGTACTTC.

This clonotype was observed at least ten times. The rearrangement links TRBV7-8 to TRBJ2-3, with D perhaps matching TRBD2 (6 bases). The CDR3 sequence is 14 residues long. Germline V gene data show CDR1 as SGHVS and CDR2 as FQNEAQ. Trimming left V 4 bases short and J 7 bases short, with 15 bases between. CDR3 nucleotides: TGTGCCAGCAGCTCAGCGGGCACGGCCCATACGCAGTATTTT. This sequence encodes CASSSAGTAHTQYF.

Ten or more counts support this clonotype. The J gene is TRBJ2-2, the V gene TRBV5-1; D unresolved. CDR1 is SGHRS and CDR2 is YFSETQ in the germline V gene. The CDR3 runs to 14 residues. V was clipped by 5 bases and J by 7 bases, with 15 bases between them. CDR3 loop: CASSEWQTVGELFF. CDR3 nucleotides: TGCGCCAGCAGTGAGTGGCAGACCGTCGGGGAGCTGTTTTTT.

The table lists this clonotype with many counts. This sequence joins TRBV4-1 and TRBJ2-2; 9 bases map to TRBD2. The ends lost 0 bases at V and 5 bases at J; junction bases unmatched: 7. CDR3 size: 17 residues. In germline, CDR1 is MGHRA, CDR2 YSYEKL. The CDR3 loop is CASSQDRASGTTGELFF. The DNA of the CDR3 is TGCGCCAGCAGCCAAGATAGGGCTAGCGGGACTACCGGGGAGCTGTTTTTT.